The table lists the clone carrying this TCR beta chain with many counts. This sample is drawn from a study of Graves' ophthalmopathy and Graves' hyperthyroidism. This CDR3 is 15 amino acids long. V trimming: 5 bases; J trimming: 8 bases; junction bases outside the gene matches: 9. Germline V gives CDR1 MGHRA, CDR2 YSYEKL. CDR3 regions of TCR beta were amplified from RNA transcripts. RT-PCR with HTBI primers came first, then second-round multiplex PCR. Each CDR3 protein is one row after TCRdb ran MiXCR on the multiplex PCR reads. The repertoire holds about 660,000 distinct CDR3 sequences, with roughly two fifths as singletons.

Sequencing used peripheral blood. The J gene is TRBJ1-4, the V gene TRBV4-1, with 9 bases aligning to TRBD1. The clonotype originates from an adult man with Graves' ophthalmopathy. This chain's CDR3 is CASSNPGQGKEKLFF. In nucleotides, the CDR3 is TGCGCCAGCAGCAATCCGGGACAGGGAAAAGAAAAACTGTTTTTT.